A selection of T cell receptor beta chains follows, all from one sample in a study of tumor-infiltrating lymphocytes in primary liver carcinoma. One entry per CDR3 protein results from TCRdb running MiXCR on the multiplex PCR reads. The sample lists about 310,000 distinct CDR3 sequences, 58% occurring once. Sequenced material: peripheral blood. The receptors originated from a woman aged 30 to 39 with primary liver carcinoma and hepatitis B virus infection. Each CDR3 is given with its conserved first and last residue. The D gene is left open where the match is weak. Size is omitted from some rows. Given values are once, few, many or a class for expanded clones.

j_call | v_call | d_call | clone_size | cdr3_nt | cdr3_aa
TRBJ2-6 | TRBV7-9 | NA | NA | TGTGCCAGCAGCACTCGACGGAGCTCTGGGGCCAACGTCCTGACTTTC | CASSTRRSSGANVLTF
TRBJ2-5 | TRBV6-5 | TRBD2 | few | TGTGCCAGCAGTCGGACTAGCGGGAGAAATTCTGGAGAGACCCAGTACTTC | CASSRTSGRNSGETQYF
TRBJ1-5 | TRBV7-9 | NA | NA | TGTGCCAGCAGTGGGACTGATCAGCCCCAGCATTTT | CASSGTDQPQHF
TRBJ1-5 | TRBV6-5 | NA | NA | TGTGCCAGGAGGGGGGGAGGAGGGCGTAGCAATCAGCCCCAGCATTTT | CARRGGGGRSNQPQHF
TRBJ2-7 | TRBV12-3/TRBV12-4 | NA | few | TGTGCCAGCCCTGAAATGACAACCTACGAGCAGTACTTC | CASPEMTTYEQYF
TRBJ2-4 | TRBV12-3/TRBV12-4 | TRBD1 | NA | TGTGCCAGCAGTTTAGCGGGACAGGGGTACAAAAGCATTCAGTACTTC | CASSLAGQGYKSIQYF
TRBJ2-7 | TRBV12-3/TRBV12-4 | NA | few | TGTGCCAGCAATCCTAGTCAGGGCTTACCCACCTACGAGCAGTACTTC | CASNPSQGLPTYEQYF
TRBJ2-5 | TRBV29-1 | NA | many | TGCAGCGTTGACCAGTTTCAAGAGACCCAGTACTTC | CSVDQFQETQYF
TRBJ2-3 | TRBV4-3 | NA | few | TGCGCCAGCAGCGGTGGGATCCTTAGCACAGATACGCAGTATTTT | CASSGGILSTDTQYF
TRBJ1-2 | TRBV11-2 | NA | NA | TGTGCCAGCAGCCCCGTGGGTATAGTCGTTGGCTACAGCTTC | CASSPVGIVVGYSF
TRBJ1-2 | TRBV6-6 | NA | NA | TGTGCCAGCAGTTTAGGAACAGCCGATGGCTACACCTTC | CASSLGTADGYTF
TRBJ2-2 | TRBV6-5 | TRBD2 | once | TGTGCCAGCAGGGCTACCGGGGGGACCGTGGAGCTGTTTTTT | CASRATGGTVELFF
TRBJ2-1 | TRBV18 | NA | NA | TGTGCCAGCTCACCTATGCTTAGCGGAGAGCAGTTCTTC | CASSPMLSGEQFF
TRBJ2-5 | TRBV7-3 | TRBD2 | few | TGTGCCAGCAGCCCTTTAGCGGGAGTGCGGGAGACCCAGTACTTC | CASSPLAGVRETQYF
TRBJ1-5 | TRBV6-2/TRBV6-3 | TRBD1 | NA | TGTGCCAGCAGTCCAGGGGGCCCCCCCCAGCATTTT | CASSPGGPPQHF
TRBJ2-7 | TRBV4-3 | NA | NA | TGCGCCAGCAGCCAAGTTGGGGAGGCCTACGAGCAGTACTTC | CASSQVGEAYEQYF
TRBJ1-1 | TRBV6-5 | NA | many | TGTGCCAGCAGTAGCCGTGGGGGGGATGAAGCTTTCTTT | CASSSRGGDEAFF
TRBJ2-5 | TRBV5-6 | NA | NA | TGTGCCAGCAGCCGGACCAGCTGCGAGACCCAATACTTC | CASSRTSCETQYF
TRBJ2-2 | TRBV12-3/TRBV12-4 | NA | few | TGTGCCAGCAGTTGGGAAACCGGGGAGCTGTTTTTT | CASSWETGELFF
TRBJ1-3 | TRBV29-1 | NA | many | TGCAGCGCTGACACAGGGCGCTCTGGAAACACCATATATTTT | CSADTGRSGNTIYF
TRBJ2-5 | TRBV11-2 | NA | NA | TGTGATAGCAGCTTAGGTGGCGGAATCCAAGAGACCCAGTACTTC | CDSSLGGGIQETQYF
TRBJ2-1 | TRBV6-5 | TRBD2 | NA | TGTGCCAGCAGTTACTCGGGAGGGCTTTCCTACAATGAGCAGTTCTTC | CASSYSGGLSYNEQFF
TRBJ2-1 | TRBV11-2 | NA | NA | TGTGCCAGCAGCTTAGATATGTCCCTCGACACTGATCAGTTCTTC | CASSLDMSLDTDQFF
TRBJ1-1 | TRBV14 | NA | few | TGTGCCAGCAGTGGGCAGAACACTGAAGCTTTCTTT | CASSGQNTEAFF
TRBJ1-6 | TRBV11-2 | NA | many | TGTGCCAGCAGCCCAAGAGGGACTGATTTTAGCTCCTATAATTCACCCCTCCACTTT | CASSPRGTDFSSYNSPLHF
TRBJ2-5 | TRBV7-8 | NA | NA | TGTGCCAGCAGCGCGAGTGGTCGCCCTCAAGAGACCCAGTACTTC | CASSASGRPQETQYF
TRBJ2-2 | TRBV11-2 | NA | NA | TGTGCCAGCAGCTTCTCGGGTACCGCCGGGGGGCTGTTTTTT | CASSFSGTAGGLFF
TRBJ2-2 | TRBV6-1 | NA | NA | TGTGCCAGCGGACTGGACCGGGAGCTGTTTTTT | CASGLDRELFF
TRBJ1-1 | TRBV10-3 | TRBD1 | few | TGTGCCATCAGACCCCACAGGGGTGACACTGAAGCTTTCTTT | CAIRPHRGDTEAFF
TRBJ2-3 | TRBV12-3/TRBV12-4 | NA | NA | TGTGCCAGCACCAGGAGTAGCGGCACAGATACGCAGTATTTT | CASTRSSGTDTQYF
TRBJ2-1 | TRBV7-3 | TRBD2 | NA | TGTGCCAGCAGCTACTTAGCGGGAGGGCCTTATGAGCAGTTCTTC | CASSYLAGGPYEQFF
TRBJ2-3 | TRBV11-1 | TRBD2 | NA | TGTGCCAGCAGGAGGACTAGCGCGGCAGATACGCAGTATTTT | CASRRTSAADTQYF
TRBJ2-5 | TRBV11-1 | TRBD1 | NA | TGTGACAGCGAGGGACAGGGACAGGAGACCCAGTACTTC | CDSEGQGQETQYF
TRBJ2-1 | TRBV13 | NA | NA | TGTGCCAGCAGCTACCCGTCGGGCGGACTCTCCCATGAGCAGTTCTTC | CASSYPSGGLSHEQFF
TRBJ2-5 | TRBV30 | NA | NA | TGTGCCTGGAGCATCGGGACCGCCCCGACCCAGTACTTC | CAWSIGTAPTQYF
TRBJ2-5 | TRBV11-2 | TRBD2 | many | TGTGCCAGCAGCCCTTTCGGGGGGGGGACCAGTGCCCCGATCTTAGTCGAGACCCAGTACTTC | CASSPFGGGTSAPILVETQYF
TRBJ2-7 | TRBV11-2 | NA | NA | TGTGCCAGCAGATCGGGGATGGGCACTAGATACGACGAGCAGTACTTC | CASRSGMGTRYDEQYF
TRBJ2-1 | TRBV11-2 | NA | NA | TGTGCCAGCGGCTTAGAATTCCTGCGGGATGAGCAGTTCTTC | CASGLEFLRDEQFF